This T cell receptor (beta chain) was captured in a study of T cells in Graves' hyperthyroidism and ophthalmopathy. Amplification yielded TCR beta CDR3 regions, with RNA transcripts as the source. Carried out on the TCR CDR3, a first-round RT-PCR used the HTBI primer set. TCRdb used MiXCR to reprocess the multiplex PCR reads, holding one entry per CDR3 protein. The repertoire consists of some 700,000 distinct CDR3 sequences, with roughly a sixth occurring once and the leading ten covering 15%. CDR1 and CDR2 (germline): SGHRS, YFSETQ. V gave up 3 bases and J gave up 1 base, with 10 bases separating them. The CDR3 extends over 14 amino acids. Diagnosis rested on symptoms, serum thyroxine and TRAb, thyroid ultrasound, and orbital computed tomography. This clonotype was picked up many times.

The sample was blood. The gene calls are TRBV5-1 and TRBJ1-1; D possibly corresponds to TRBD1 (5 bases). The clonotype was recovered from a man aged 50-60 years with Graves' hyperthyroidism. CDR3 amino acids: CASSSGPSNTEAFF. The CDR3 DNA sequence: TGCGCCAGCAGCTCGGGACCTTCGAACACTGAAGCTTTCTTT.